This T cell receptor beta chain was profiled in a study of cytomegalovirus exposure and HLA in healthy donors. In the case of this clone: Its matching antigen is unknown.

Primers included in the PCR were 60 Vbeta and 13 Jbeta primers. Measured with immunoSEQ multiplex PCR; TCRdb has only the in-frame clones, and not every one. The profile shows about 120,000 clones, more than 60% of them singletons. Trimming shortened V by 1 base and J by 4 bases, and 16 bases separated the two germline ends. Germline V gene sequence: CDR1 SGHNT, CDR2 YYREEE (reference sequence). The CDR3 covers 16 residues. Overall study results and limits: Another analysis was done later, and it associated 15,000 or so TCR beta sequences with HLA alleles at 0.05 false discovery rate.

This sequence joins TRBV5-4 and TRBJ2-3, with D unresolved. Sequences were obtained from PBMCs. This TCR was sampled from a woman aged 40-49 years in good health and CMV-seropositive. CDR3 amino acids: CASSLRTGVWADTQYF. The CDR3 DNA is TGTGCCAGCAGCTTGCGTACCGGAGTTTGGGCAGATACGCAGTATTTT.